This T cell receptor (beta chain) was sequenced in a study of cytomegalovirus exposure and HLA in healthy donors. Study conclusions and caveats: Most subjects had HLA-A and HLA-B alleles reportedly predicted accurately by TCR beta sequences.

This clone was seen only once. Antigen specificity is unknown. The V gene's germline CDR1 is KGHSH and CDR2 LQKENI. The CDR3 runs to 13 residues. Trimming stripped 3 bases from V and 4 bases from J, with 7 bases between. Primers for the PCR totalled 60 Vbeta and 13 Jbeta. Assay used: immunoSEQ multiplex PCR; TCRdb lists only in-frame clones, some missing. Here the sample spans around 93,000 clones, 82% being singletons. Specimen: PBMCs. This clonotype was obtained from a man aged 45-65 years in good health and CMV-seronegative. V usage is TRBV18 and J usage is TRBJ1-5; D uncertain. The CDR3, as DNA: TGTGCCAGCTCACCCTCCCGTAATCAGCCCCAGCATTTT. As protein: CASSPSRNQPQHF. Full variable domain (remainder filled in from reference TRBV18 and TRBJ1-5): NAGVMQNPRHLVRRRGQEARLRCSPMKGHSHVYWYRQLPEEGLKFMVYLQKENIIDESGMPKERFSAEFPKEGPSILRIQQVVRGDSAAYFCASSPSRNQPQHFGDGTRLSIL.